These 2 T cell receptor beta chains originate from one sample sequenced in a study of blood T cells in healthy people across ages. Through a sample-barcoded 5' primer and a J-beta primer mix, a second PCR was run for roughly 6 to 12 cycles. Each CDR3 protein is one row after TCRdb ran MiXCR on the 5' RACE reads. Found here are about a million distinct CDR3 sequences, about 53% of them singletons; the top ten hold about 22%. Sample: blood. These receptors were obtained from a woman aged 60 to 75 in good health.

This clonotype was recorded only once. The rearrangement links TRBV9 to TRBJ2-5; 10 bases fit TRBD2. Trimming removed 4 bases from V and 2 bases from J; junction bases left unmatched: 11. CDR1 and CDR2 (germline): SGDLS, YYNGEE. This CDR3 is 17 amino acids long. The CDR3 bases are TGTGCCAGCAGCCACCCCGGACTAGCGGTGACACAAGAGACCCAGTACTTC. Encoded protein: CASSHPGLAVTQETQYF.

CDR3 nucleotides: TGTGCCAGCGGCGGGGGGACGACCTACGAGCAGTACTTC. It yields the protein CASGGGTTYEQYF. The J gene is TRBJ2-7, the V gene TRBV28; 8 positions agree with TRBD2. There are 13 residues in the CDR3. V shed 8 bases, J shed 2 bases, and the junction held 5 bases outside the gene matches. Per the germline V gene, CDR1 is MDHEN and CDR2 is SYDVKM. The variable domain in full, with the rest retrieved from reference TRBV28 and TRBJ2-7, is DVKVTQSSRYLVKRTGEKVFLECVQDMDHENMFWYRQDPGLGLRLIYFSYDVKMKEKGDIPEGYSVSREKKERFSLILESASTNQTSMYLCASGGGTTYEQYFGPGTRLTVT.